Each of the 10 T cell receptor beta chains below was sequenced from the same sample in a study of blood T cells in healthy people across ages. Next came a second PCR, run for about 7 to 12 cycles, which used a sample-barcoded 5' primer along with a J-beta primer mix. TCRdb called the 5' RACE reads again in MiXCR, with one record for every CDR3 protein. The sample records 1.4 million or so distinct CDR3 sequences, about 45% being singletons. The specimen was blood. The receptor set was obtained from a woman under 30 in good health.

The V and J genes are TRBV19 and TRBJ2-1; D may be TRBD2 (6 bases). The J call is in doubt because the DNA end fits TRBJ2-7 better. Germline CDR1 LNHDA, CDR2 SQIVND (reference sequence). The CDR3 spans 14 residues. CDR3 DNA: TGTGCCAGTAGTAGCGGGGTCACTTACAATGAGCAGTACTTC. Translation gives CASSSGVTYNEQYF.

The chain links TRBV6-2 or TRBV6-3 to TRBJ1-2; 9 nucleotides match TRBD1. The CDR3 covers 19 residues. V gave up 7 bases and J gave up 4 bases; unmatched junction bases: 22. Germline V CDR1 and CDR2: MNHEY, SVGEGT. Written as DNA, the CDR3 is TGTGCCAGCACCAAAGGGTCAGCCGGGGACAGGGACCCTCTCTATGGCTACACCTTC. Residues: CASTKGSAGDRDPLYGYTF.

The chain combines TRBV9 with TRBJ2-5; TRBD2 aligns across 9 bases. This CDR3 comprises 18 residues. V lost 5 bases, J lost 5 bases, and 19 bases stayed unmatched. Germline V gene data show CDR1 as SGDLS and CDR2 as YYNGEE. DNA for the CDR3: TGTGCCAGCAGTCCCCACCTAGTAGCGGGAGCTCTGGAGGAGACCCAGTACTTC. Protein sequence: CASSPHLVAGALEETQYF.

This clonotype was observed at least ten times. The chain is built from TRBV5-1 and TRBJ2-3; 9 nucleotides line up with TRBD1. The CDR3 extends over 20 amino acids. Germline-derived CDR1 and CDR2 are SGHRS and YFSETQ. With V trimmed by 4 bases and J by 7 bases, 25 bases remained unmatched. CDR3 region: CASSAGTGTGKIPGGNTQYF. CDR3 DNA: TGCGCCAGCAGCGCGGGCACCGGGACAGGGAAGATTCCGGGAGGCAATACGCAGTATTTT.

This clonotype has just a few counts. The V gene is TRBV29-1, the J gene TRBJ2-1, with a tentative D call TRBD2 (5 bases). The CDR3 totals 17 residues. CDR1 is SQVTM, CDR2 ANQGSEA, per germline. Trimming took 0 bases from V and 0 from J, leaving 15 bases between them. Here the CDR3 reads CSVEELRRASSYNEQFF. The CDR3 coding sequence is TGCAGCGTTGAAGAACTTAGGCGGGCGAGCTCCTACAATGAGCAGTTCTTC.

A few counts support this clonotype. Being one base from a much bigger clone, this may be a read error. The chain joins TRBV12-3 or TRBV12-4 to TRBJ2-7; D gene uncertain. CDR3 length: 13 amino acids. Trimming cost V 3 bases and J 0 bases, with 6 bases left between them. CDR3 loop: CASSFQVSYEQYF. Written as DNA, the CDR3 is TGTGCCAGCAGTTTTCAGGTCTCCTACGAGCAGTACTTC.

This chain uses TRBV28 with TRBJ2-7, with D tentatively TRBD2 (7 bases). Matching the DNA end better, TRBJ2-5 makes the J call doubtful. CDR1 MDHEN and CDR2 SYDVKM come from the germline V gene. The CDR3 consists of 14 residues. CDR3 bases: TGTGCCAGCAGGGTTTTTCGGGGGGCAGAGACCCAGTACTTC. It codes for CASRVFRGAETQYF.

This clonotype has a handful of counts. V and J are TRBV14 and TRBJ2-5; 11 positions agree with TRBD2. The germline V gene encodes CDR1 SGHDN and CDR2 FVKESK. This CDR3 is built from 17 residues. V was pared by 5 bases and J by 1 base, with 9 bases of the junction left unmatched. The CDR3 loop reads CASSLPPGLAAQETQYF. Written as DNA, the CDR3 is TGTGCCAGCAGCTTACCTCCGGGACTAGCGGCCCAAGAGACCCAGTACTTC.

The V and J genes are TRBV2 and TRBJ2-2, with TRBD2 as a possible D gene (7 bases). V lost 5 bases and J 5 bases, leaving 24 bases between the germline ends. CDR1 SNHLY and CDR2 FYNNEI come from the germline V gene. This CDR3 spans 18 amino acids. CDR3 in amino acids: CASSQSFAGAPGTGELFF. The CDR3 DNA reads as TGTGCCAGCAGTCAAAGCTTTGCGGGGGCCCCAGGGACCGGGGAGCTGTTTTTT. The full variable domain, completed using reference TRBV2 and TRBJ2-2, is EPEVTQTPSHQVTQMGQEVILRCVPISNHLYFYWYRQILGQKVEFLVSFYNNEISEKSEIFDDQFSVERPDGSNFTLKIRSTKLEDSAMYFCASSQSFAGAPGTGELFFGEGSRLTVL.

The chain employs TRBV7-6 and TRBJ2-7, with D perhaps TRBD1 or TRBD2 (5 bases each). Germline lookup yields CDR1 SGHVS and CDR2 FNYEAQ. This CDR3 has 14 amino acids. Trimming stripped 1 base from V and 3 bases from J, with 10 bases between. CDR3 DNA sequence: TGTGCCAGCAGCTTAGGGGACCAAATCTACGAGCAGTACTTC. Residues: CASSLGDQIYEQYF.